A selection of T cell receptor beta chains follows, all from one sample in a study of memory CD4+ T cells and cytomegalovirus serostatus. Clones were sequenced by immunoSEQ multiplex PCR, and TCRdb holds only the in-frame ones, with some missing. The sample carries 45,000 to 60,000 clones, more than 70% recorded once. The source material was memory CD4+ T cells from blood. All receptors come from an adult in good health and CMV-seropositive. CDR3s include the opening cysteine and the closing phenylalanine or tryptophan. The order of the fields is J gene, D gene, clone size, V gene, CDR3 protein, CDR3 DNA. The D gene is left open where the match is weak. Only part of the rows carry a size: once, few, many, or a class if the clone is expanded.

>TRBJ1-1|.|few|TRBV4-1
CASSQEVNTEAFF
TGCGCCAGCAGCCAAGAGGTGAACACTGAAGCTTTCTTT
>TRBJ2-3|TRBD2|.|TRBV2
CASSFPAAGGPRVSTDTQYF
TGTGCCAGCAGTTTTCCCGCGGCGGGAGGGCCCAGGGTGAGCACAGATACGCAGTATTTT
>TRBJ1-2|.|.|TRBV6-6
CASSYTTGRSYGYTF
TGTGCCAGCAGTTATACTACAGGGCGGTCCTATGGCTACACCTTC
>TRBJ1-2|.|once|TRBV7-9
CASSATLPSGYTF
TGTGCCAGCAGTGCTACACTCCCTTCTGGCTACACCTTC
>TRBJ1-2|TRBD1|.|TRBV14
CASSHGTGAYGYTF
TGTGCCAGCAGCCACGGGACAGGGGCATATGGCTACACCTTC
>TRBJ2-5|.|.|TRBV19
CASSSSRKETQYF
TGTGCCAGTAGCTCCTCCCGGAAAGAGACCCAGTACTTC
>TRBJ1-1|.|.|TRBV19
CASQGFFAEAFF
TGTGCCAGTCAAGGGTTCTTTGCTGAAGCTTTCTTT
>TRBJ1-3|TRBD1|.|TRBV10-2
CASSSYRGGGNTIYF
TGCGCCAGCAGTAGCTACAGGGGCGGTGGAAACACCATATATTTT
>TRBJ2-7|TRBD2|.|TRBV7-2
CASSRTSGRVHEQYF
TGTGCCAGCAGCCGGACTAGCGGGAGGGTCCACGAGCAGTACTTC
>TRBJ1-2|.|.|TRBV7-3
CASSSGRGYTF
TGTGCCAGCAGCTCCGGGCGGGGCTACACCTTC
>TRBJ1-4|.|.|TRBV18
CASSRAREGEKLFF
TGTGCCAGCTCACGGGCAAGAGAGGGCGAAAAACTGTTTTTT
>TRBJ1-1|.|.|TRBV14
CASSLGHSNTEAFF
TGTGCCAGCAGCCTGGGACACTCGAACACTGAAGCTTTCTTT
>TRBJ2-5|.|.|TRBV6-1
CASSDVRGVKETQYF
TGTGCCAGCAGTGACGTCAGGGGGGTTAAAGAGACCCAGTACTTC
>TRBJ2-7|TRBD1|.|TRBV11-2
CASSEDRVEQYF
TGTGCCAGCAGCGAAGACAGGGTCGAGCAGTACTTC
>TRBJ2-1|.|.|TRBV7-2
CASSFAGTSNEQFF
TGTGCCAGCAGCTTCGCCGGGACCTCCAATGAGCAGTTCTTC
>TRBJ2-5|.|once|TRBV28
CASIGGRKFQETQYF
TGTGCCAGCATCGGGGGGCGTAAATTCCAAGAGACCCAGTACTTC
>TRBJ1-3|.|.|TRBV7-2
CASSLGVGSGNTIYF
TGTGCCAGCAGCTTAGGAGTGGGATCTGGAAACACCATATATTTT
>TRBJ2-1|.|few|TRBV5-1
CASSLREPGNNEQFF
TGCGCCAGCAGCCTCCGGGAGCCCGGCAACAATGAGCAGTTCTTC
>TRBJ1-5|.|.|TRBV2
CASSRREGNQPQHF
TGTGCCAGCAGCAGGAGGGAGGGCAATCAGCCCCAGCATTTT
>TRBJ2-3|TRBD2|few|TRBV27
CASSPRGRPLQGPDTQYF
TGTGCCAGCAGCCCCCGCGGGAGGCCACTCCAGGGGCCAGATACGCAGTATTTT
>TRBJ2-3|TRBD2|.|TRBV4-3
CASSQDQGSGGTQYF
TGCGCCAGCAGCCAAGATCAGGGTAGCGGGGGTACGCAGTATTTT
>TRBJ2-3|TRBD2|.|TRBV18
CASSPGTSGGDTQYF
TGTGCCAGCTCACCAGGGACTAGCGGGGGTGATACGCAGTATTTT
>TRBJ2-3|TRBD1|.|TRBV2
CASSPTGAGGTDTQYF
TGTGCCAGCAGCCCCACAGGGGCTGGGGGCACAGATACGCAGTATTTT
>TRBJ2-7|.|few|TRBV13
CASSLRPAEQYF
TGTGCCAGCAGCTTAAGGCCCGCGGAGCAGTACTTC
>TRBJ2-7|TRBD1|.|TRBV27
CASRTGEAYEQYF
TGTGCCAGCCGGACAGGGGAGGCCTACGAGCAGTACTTC
>TRBJ1-1|.|.|TRBV6-4
CASRDTDMNTEAFF
TGTGCCAGCAGAGACACGGACATGAACACTGAAGCTTTCTTT
>TRBJ2-5|.|.|TRBV5-5
CASSFGLETQYF
TGTGCCAGCAGCTTCGGGTTAGAGACCCAGTACTTC
>TRBJ1-1|TRBD1|medium-sized|TRBV7-9
CASSPQGGTEAFF
TGTGCCAGCAGCCCCCAGGGGGGTACTGAAGCTTTCTTT
>TRBJ1-5|.|.|TRBV7-7
CASSFLPGQAQHF
TGTGCCAGCAGCTTTTTGCCCGGCCAGGCCCAGCATTTT
>TRBJ1-1|.|few|TRBV6-5
CASSYGRRSEAFF
TGTGCCAGCAGTTACGGACGGAGATCTGAAGCTTTCTTT
>TRBJ2-3|.|few|TRBV2
CASTQGGDTQYF
TGTGCCAGTACGCAGGGAGGAGATACGCAGTATTTT
>TRBJ2-7|TRBD2|.|TRBV28
CASSFAGVVYEQYF
TGTGCCAGCAGTTTCGCGGGAGTGGTCTACGAGCAGTACTTC
>TRBJ2-3|.|.|TRBV27
CASSPYPPTGWDGDTQYF
TGTGCCAGCAGTCCCTACCCCCCAACAGGGTGGGACGGGGATACGCAGTATTTT
>TRBJ2-1|.|.|TRBV20-1
CSARGLYHQFF
TGCAGTGCTAGAGGACTCTACCACCAGTTCTTC
>TRBJ1-2|.|.|TRBV9
CASSAHPGQTNYGYTF
TGTGCCAGCAGCGCCCACCCCGGACAGACCAACTATGGCTACACCTTC
>TRBJ2-1|TRBD2|.|TRBV10-2
CASSATSGRNEQFF
TGCGCCAGCAGTGCCACTAGCGGGAGAAATGAGCAGTTCTTC
>TRBJ2-4|TRBD1|.|TRBV5-6
CAGSRQGDIQYF
TGTGCCGGCAGCCGACAGGGAGACATTCAGTACTTC
>TRBJ2-3|.|.|TRBV10-3
CAISESTRTDTQYF
TGTGCCATCAGTGAGTCAACAAGGACAGATACGCAGTATTTT
>TRBJ1-1|.|.|TRBV1
CTSSDHRRGF
TGCACCAGCAGCGACCACAGGCGCGGCTTT
>TRBJ2-7|TRBD2|once|TRBV5-1
CASSRTSGAYEQYF
TGCGCCAGCAGCCGGACTAGCGGCGCCTACGAGCAGTACTTC
>TRBJ2-7|.|.|TRBV7-2
CASSTPGVHEQYF
TGTGCCAGCAGTACCCCGGGGGTCCACGAGCAGTACTTC
>TRBJ2-4|.|.|TRBV6-5
CASRSRAKNIQYF
TGTGCCAGCCGCAGCAGGGCCAAAAACATTCAGTACTTC
>TRBJ2-7|.|.|TRBV7-2
CASSLRRSDNKAYEQYF
TGTGCCAGCAGCTTAAGGCGGTCAGATAATAAAGCCTACGAGCAGTACTTC
>TRBJ1-6|.|.|TRBV16
CASSQMGGKNSPLHF
TGTGCCAGCAGCCAAATGGGGGGGAAGAATTCACCCCTCCACTTT
>TRBJ2-3|.|.|TRBV27
CASSFRQSGLLDTQYF
TGTGCCAGCAGTTTTAGACAGTCGGGCCTATTGGATACGCAGTATTTT
>TRBJ2-1|.|.|TRBV25-1
CASSESGNYNEQFF
TGTGCCAGCAGTGAATCGGGGAACTACAATGAGCAGTTCTTC
>TRBJ1-1|.|.|TRBV2
CASTARPNTEAFF
TGTGCCAGCACAGCTCGTCCGAACACTGAAGCTTTCTTT
>TRBJ1-6|.|.|TRBV6-5
CASSYSGTLDSPLHF
TGTGCCAGCAGTTACTCGGGGACGTTGGATTCACCCCTCCACTTT
>TRBJ1-1|.|.|TRBV25-1
CASSDLGTANTEAFF
TGTGCCAGCAGTGACCTTGGGACGGCGAACACTGAAGCTTTCTTT
>TRBJ1-5|.|.|TRBV6-5
CASSPWGGAAQPQHF
TGTGCCAGCAGCCCCTGGGGGGGGGCCGCTCAGCCCCAGCATTTT
>TRBJ1-5|.|.|TRBV4-3
CASSQVLGSIDRQYSNQPQHF
TGCGCCAGCAGCCAAGTTCTGGGGTCCATCGACAGGCAGTATAGCAATCAGCCCCAGCATTTT
>TRBJ2-7|.|.|TRBV28
CASSHGQYEQYF
TGTGCCAGCAGCCACGGACAGTACGAGCAGTACTTC
>TRBJ2-5|TRBD1|.|TRBV19
CASSISQGAKTQYF
TGTGCCAGTAGTATCAGCCAGGGGGCGAAGACCCAGTACTTC